This TCR beta chain was obtained from a study of blood T cells in healthy people across ages. Study findings and constraints: Without sorted subsets, naive and antigen-experienced compartments could not be conclusively compared.

As to this clonotype: Its matching antigen is unknown. Given a much more abundant clone one base away, this may be a read error.

Primed by a sample-barcoded 5' primer and a J-beta primer mix, a second PCR proceeded for about 7 to 11 cycles. TCRdb re-analysed the 5' RACE reads in MiXCR, keeping a single row per CDR3 protein. The data show roughly 680,000 distinct CDR3 sequences, 52% seen once. CDR1 and CDR2 from the germline V gene are MNHEY and SVGAGI. Trimming removed 2 bases at V and 4 bases at J, with 23 bases between. The CDR3 contains 19 residues. Sequenced material: blood. The clonotype comes from an elderly woman in good health. This sequence joins TRBV6-5 and TRBJ2-2; weak D call: TRBD1 (7 bases). The CDR3 loop reads CASSYPTSGGQGVTGELFF. In DNA form, the CDR3 reads TGTGCCAGCAGTTACCCTACTTCCGGAGGGCAGGGGGTCACCGGGGAGCTGTTTTTT.